This T cell receptor beta chain was obtained from a study of CD8 T cells in ankylosing spondylitis. Study outcomes and limitations: Earlier authors reported some of these motif variants in reactive arthritis synovial fluid and blood.

About this clonotype: Its specificity is not known.

Libraries for TCR beta were made by quantitative 5'-RACE with molecular barcodes. A single record per CDR3 protein comes from TCRdb applying MiXCR to the 5' RACE reads. The table shows a few hundred thousand distinct CDR3 sequences, with roughly 20% occurring only once. Source material: blood, either unsorted or a sorted T cell fraction (not recorded which). The clonotype originates from a male donor with ankylosing spondylitis or in good health (not recorded which).

DNA for the CDR3: TGTGCCAGCTGGGGAGGGGGGGCCGGATACAATGAGCAGTTCTTC. Its protein product is CASWGGGAGYNEQFF. This rearrangement joins TRBV27 to TRBJ2-1; maybe TRBD2 (7 bases). The CDR3 is 15 amino acids. Germline V gene data show CDR1 as MNHEY and CDR2 as SMNVEV (reference sequence). V was shortened by 8 bases and J by 4 bases, with 18 bases between the two germline ends.